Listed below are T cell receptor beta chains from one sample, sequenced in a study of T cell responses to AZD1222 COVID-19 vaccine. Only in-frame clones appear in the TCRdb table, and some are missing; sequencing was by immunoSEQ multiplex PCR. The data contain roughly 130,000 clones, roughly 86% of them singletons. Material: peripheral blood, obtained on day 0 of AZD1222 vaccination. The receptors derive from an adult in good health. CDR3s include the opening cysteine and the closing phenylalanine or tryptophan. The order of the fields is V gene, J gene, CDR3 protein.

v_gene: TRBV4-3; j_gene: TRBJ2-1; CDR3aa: CASSFAGQGSYNEQFF
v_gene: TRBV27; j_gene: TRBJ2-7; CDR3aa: CASSLGQGVYEQYF
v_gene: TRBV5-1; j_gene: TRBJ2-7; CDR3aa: CASSLGGQGQGEQYF
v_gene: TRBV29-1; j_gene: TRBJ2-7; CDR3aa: CSVGDSGSEQYF
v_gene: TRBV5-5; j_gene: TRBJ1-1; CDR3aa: CASSLGDGTEAFF
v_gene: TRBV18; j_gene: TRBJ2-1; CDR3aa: CASSPPSLAGGYEQFF
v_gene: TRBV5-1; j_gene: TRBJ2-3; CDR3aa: CASSRGLAHTDTQYF
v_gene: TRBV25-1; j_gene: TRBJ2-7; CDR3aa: CASSATEIAYEQYF
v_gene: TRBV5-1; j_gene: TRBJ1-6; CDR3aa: CASSLERSPLHF
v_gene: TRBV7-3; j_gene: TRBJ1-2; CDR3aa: CASSPEGWANYGYTF
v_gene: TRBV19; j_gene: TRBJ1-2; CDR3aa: CASSIDRVHGYTF